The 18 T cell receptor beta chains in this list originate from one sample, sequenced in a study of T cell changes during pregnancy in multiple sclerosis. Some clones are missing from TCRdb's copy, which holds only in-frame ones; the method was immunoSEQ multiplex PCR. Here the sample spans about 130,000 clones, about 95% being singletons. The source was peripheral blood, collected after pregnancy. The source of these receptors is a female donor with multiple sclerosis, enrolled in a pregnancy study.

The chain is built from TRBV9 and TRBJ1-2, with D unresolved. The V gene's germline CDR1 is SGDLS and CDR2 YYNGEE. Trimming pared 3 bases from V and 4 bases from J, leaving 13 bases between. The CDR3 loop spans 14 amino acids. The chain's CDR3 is CASSAQELGYGYTF. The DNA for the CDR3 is TGTGCCAGCAGCGCGCAGGAATTGGGCTATGGCTACACCTTC. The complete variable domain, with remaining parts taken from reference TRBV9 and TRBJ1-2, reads DSGVTQTPKHLITATGQRVTLRCSPRSGDLSVYWYQQSLDQGLQFLIQYYNGEERAKGNILERFSAQQFPDLHSELNLSSLELGDSALYFCASSAQELGYGYTFGSGTRLTVV.

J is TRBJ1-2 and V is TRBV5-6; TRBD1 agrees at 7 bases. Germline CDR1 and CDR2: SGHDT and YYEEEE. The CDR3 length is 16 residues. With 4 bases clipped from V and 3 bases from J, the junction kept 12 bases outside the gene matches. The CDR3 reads CASSTLGGADYYGYTF. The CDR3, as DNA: TGTGCCAGCAGCACTCTAGGGGGCGCAGATTACTATGGCTACACCTTC.

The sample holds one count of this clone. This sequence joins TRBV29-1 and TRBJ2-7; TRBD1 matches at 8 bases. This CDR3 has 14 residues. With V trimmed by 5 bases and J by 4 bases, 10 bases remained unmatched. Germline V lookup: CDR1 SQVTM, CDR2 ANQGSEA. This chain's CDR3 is CSVILVQGGYEQYF. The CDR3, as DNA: TGCAGCGTTATATTAGTACAGGGGGGATACGAGCAGTACTTC.

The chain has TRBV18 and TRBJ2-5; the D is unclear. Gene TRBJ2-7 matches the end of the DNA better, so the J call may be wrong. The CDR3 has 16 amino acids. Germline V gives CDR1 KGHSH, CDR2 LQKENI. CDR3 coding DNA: TGTGCCAGCTCACCACTTGTGGGCCCGAGCTCCTACGAGCAGTACTTC. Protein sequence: CASSPLVGPSSYEQYF.

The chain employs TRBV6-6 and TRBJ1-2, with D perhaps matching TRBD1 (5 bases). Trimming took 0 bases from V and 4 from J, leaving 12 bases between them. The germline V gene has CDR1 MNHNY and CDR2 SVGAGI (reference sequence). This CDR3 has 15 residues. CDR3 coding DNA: TGTGCCAGCAGTTACTCTCCCGCGGGACGCTATGGCTACACCTTC. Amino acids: CASSYSPAGRYGYTF.

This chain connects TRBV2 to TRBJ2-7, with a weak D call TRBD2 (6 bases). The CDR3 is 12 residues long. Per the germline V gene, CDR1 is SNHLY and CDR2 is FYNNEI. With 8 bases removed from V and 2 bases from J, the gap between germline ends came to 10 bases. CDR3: CASGREPYEQYF. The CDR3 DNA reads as TGTGCCAGCGGGCGGGAACCCTACGAGCAGTACTTC.

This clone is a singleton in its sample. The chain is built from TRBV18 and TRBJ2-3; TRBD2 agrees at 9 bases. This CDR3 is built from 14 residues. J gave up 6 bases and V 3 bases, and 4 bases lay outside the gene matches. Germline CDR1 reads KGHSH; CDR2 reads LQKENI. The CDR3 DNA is TGTGCCAGCTCACCCCTAGCGGGAAGGGATACGCAGTATTTT. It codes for CASSPLAGRDTQYF.

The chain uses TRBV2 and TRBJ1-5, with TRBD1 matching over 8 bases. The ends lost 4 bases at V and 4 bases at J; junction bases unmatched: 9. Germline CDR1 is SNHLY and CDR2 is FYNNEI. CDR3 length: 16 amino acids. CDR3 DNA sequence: TGTGCCAGCAGTGGGATAAGGACAGGGCGAAATCAGCCCCAGCATTTT. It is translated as CASSGIRTGRNQPQHF.

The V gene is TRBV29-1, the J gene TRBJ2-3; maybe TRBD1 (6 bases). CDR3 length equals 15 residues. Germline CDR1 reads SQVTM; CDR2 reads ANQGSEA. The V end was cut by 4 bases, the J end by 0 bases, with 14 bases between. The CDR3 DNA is TGCAGCGTTGGGGGTAAGGGGGATAGCACAGATACGCAGTATTTT. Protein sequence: CSVGGKGDSTDTQYF.

The DNA for the CDR3 is TGTGCCAGCACCCGGGGGGGGAGGAACACCGGGGAGCTGTTTTTT. Its translation: CASTRGGRNTGELFF. The chain links TRBV2 to TRBJ2-2, with 8 bases matching TRBD2. Germline assignment: CDR1 SNHLY and CDR2 FYNNEI. The trim removed 7 bases at V and 1 base at J, leaving 5 bases unmatched. The CDR3 runs 15 residues.

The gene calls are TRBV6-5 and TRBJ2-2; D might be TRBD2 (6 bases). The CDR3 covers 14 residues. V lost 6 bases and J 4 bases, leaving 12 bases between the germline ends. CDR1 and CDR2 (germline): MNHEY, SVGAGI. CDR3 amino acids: CASRAHSGTGELFF. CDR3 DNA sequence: TGTGCCAGCAGAGCACATAGCGGCACCGGGGAGCTGTTTTTT.

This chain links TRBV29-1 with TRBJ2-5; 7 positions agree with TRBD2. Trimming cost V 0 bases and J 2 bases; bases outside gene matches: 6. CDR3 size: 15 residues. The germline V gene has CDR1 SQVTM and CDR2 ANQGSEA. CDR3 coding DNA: TGCAGCGTTGAAGACTCGGGGGGACTTCAAGAGACCCAGTACTTC. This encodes CSVEDSGGLQETQYF.

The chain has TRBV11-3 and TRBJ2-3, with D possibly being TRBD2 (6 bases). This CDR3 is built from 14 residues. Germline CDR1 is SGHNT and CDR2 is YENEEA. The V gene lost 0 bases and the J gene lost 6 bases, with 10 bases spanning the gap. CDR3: CASSLDGSGDTQYF. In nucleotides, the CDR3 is TGTGCCAGCAGCTTAGACGGGAGTGGCGATACGCAGTATTTT.

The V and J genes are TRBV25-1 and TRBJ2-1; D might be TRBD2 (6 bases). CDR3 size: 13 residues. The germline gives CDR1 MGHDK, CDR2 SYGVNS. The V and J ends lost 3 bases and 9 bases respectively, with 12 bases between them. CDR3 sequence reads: CASSDPGVAEQFF. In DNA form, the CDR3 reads TGTGCCAGCAGTGACCCGGGAGTTGCTGAGCAGTTCTTC.

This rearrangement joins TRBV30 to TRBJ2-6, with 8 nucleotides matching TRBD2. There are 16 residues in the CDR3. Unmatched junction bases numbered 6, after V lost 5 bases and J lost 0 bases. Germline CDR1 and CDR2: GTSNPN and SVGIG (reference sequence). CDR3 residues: CAWASGSYSGANVLTF. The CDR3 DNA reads TGTGCCTGGGCAAGCGGGAGTTACTCTGGGGCCAACGTCCTGACTTTC.

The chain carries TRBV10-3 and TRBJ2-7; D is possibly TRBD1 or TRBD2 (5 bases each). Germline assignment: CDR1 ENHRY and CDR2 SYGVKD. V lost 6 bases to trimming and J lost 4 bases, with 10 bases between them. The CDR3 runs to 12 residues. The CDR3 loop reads CAISEGQYEQYF. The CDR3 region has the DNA TGTGCCATCAGCGAGGGGCAATACGAGCAGTACTTC.

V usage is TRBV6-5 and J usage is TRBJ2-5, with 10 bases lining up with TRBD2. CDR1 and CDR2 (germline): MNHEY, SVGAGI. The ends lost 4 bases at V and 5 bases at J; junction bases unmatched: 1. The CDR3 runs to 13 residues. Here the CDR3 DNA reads TGTGCCAGCAGTTGGGGACTAGCGGAGACCCAGTACTTC. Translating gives CASSWGLAETQYF.

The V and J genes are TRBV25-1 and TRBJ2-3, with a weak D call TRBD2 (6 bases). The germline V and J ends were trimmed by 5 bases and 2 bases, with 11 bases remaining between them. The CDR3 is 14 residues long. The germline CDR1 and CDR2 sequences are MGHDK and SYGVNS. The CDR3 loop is CASSREWDTDTQYF. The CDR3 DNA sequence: TGTGCCAGCAGTCGGGAGTGGGACACAGATACGCAGTATTTT.